The clone carrying this T cell receptor (beta chain) has just a few counts. The sample belongs to a study of blood T cell repertoires in COVID-19. Turning to the study itself: Sources were T cells, B-cell-depleted T cells, or PBMCs; the material itself was cDNA or gDNA.

Original processing notes: Amplification from reference gene primers served as the basis for estimated nucleated cell counts. The data were produced by immunoSEQ multiplex PCR, yet TCRdb's version contains in-frame clones alone and is incomplete. The DNA was the basis for D and trimming; V, J and clone size are from that table. This table has some 400,000 clones, 90% to 95% appearing once. Germline V gives CDR1 MGHRA, CDR2 YSYEKL. CDR3 size: 14 residues. Trimming at V came to 4 bases and at J to 3 bases, leaving 6 bases not matched to a gene. This rearrangement joins TRBV4-1 to TRBJ2-7; TRBD2 matches 7 bases. The sequenced sample was PBMCs or T cells enriched from blood (not recorded which). The clonotype comes from a woman between 40 and 50 years old who had been exposed to COVID-19. The CDR3 sequence: CASSPGGLVYEQYF. Written as DNA, the CDR3 is TGCGCCAGCAGCCCAGGAGGACTAGTCTACGAGCAGTACTTC.